A single sample is the source of the 5 T cell receptor beta chains below, sequenced in a study of long-term antiretroviral therapy in people with HIV. Survey-level resolution applied to immunoSEQ assay v3.0. Data came from immunoSEQ multiplex PCR; TCRdb stores just in-frame clones and leaves some out. Here the sample spans over 9,000 clones, roughly 80% being singletons. The sample here was unsorted PBMCs, taken 1.2 years after starting antiretroviral therapy. The receptor source for this set is a man aged 40-55 years with HIV.

The CDR3 DNA reads TGTGCCAGCTCACCACCCGCAGGTTCCTACGAGCAGTACTTC. Protein sequence: CASSPPAGSYEQYF. The chain has TRBV18 and TRBJ2-7; D not certain. CDR3 length: 14 amino acids. Germline V gene lookup returns CDR1 KGHSH and CDR2 LQKENI. Deletions cut 0 bases from V and 1 base from J, with 7 bases between.

This sequence joins TRBV27 and TRBJ2-1; 10 nucleotides align to TRBD2. Unmatched junction bases numbered 1, after V lost 0 bases and J lost 5 bases. Germline V lookup: CDR1 MNHEY, CDR2 SMNVEV (reference sequence). The CDR3 is made up of 15 amino acids. The CDR3 DNA reads TGTGCCAGCAGTTTATCAGCGGGGGGGAACAATGAGCAGTTCTTC. The encoded protein is CASSLSAGGNNEQFF.

This chain connects TRBV14 to TRBJ2-3; 14 nucleotides agree with TRBD2. V lost 4 bases to trimming and J lost 4 bases; unmatched junction nucleotides: 4. The CDR3 has 16 residues. Germline CDR1 reads SGHDN; CDR2 reads FVKESK. Here the CDR3 reads CASSRTSGGLADTQYF. For the CDR3, the DNA is TGTGCCAGCAGCCGGACTAGCGGGGGGTTGGCAGATACGCAGTATTTT.

The V and J genes are TRBV7-2 and TRBJ2-1; 8 nucleotides match TRBD2. Trimming removed 8 bases from V and 0 bases from J; junction bases left unmatched: 3. This CDR3 is built from 14 residues. Germline V lookup: CDR1 SGHTA, CDR2 FQGNSA. Here the CDR3 reads CASGRGASYNEQFF. CDR3 bases: TGTGCCAGCGGGCGGGGGGCCTCCTACAATGAGCAGTTCTTC. Variable domain in full (rest from reference TRBV7-2 and TRBJ2-1): GAGVSQSPSNKVTEKGKDVELRCDPISGHTALYWYRQSLGQGLEFLIYFQGNSAPDKSGLPSDRFSAERTGGSVSTLTIQRTQQEDSAVYLCASGRGASYNEQFFGPGTRLTVL.

J is TRBJ1-4 and V is TRBV7-2, with TRBD1 matching over 8 bases. V trimming: 2 bases; J trimming: 7 bases; junction bases outside the gene matches: 3. The CDR3 runs to 14 residues. Germline V gives CDR1 SGHTA, CDR2 FQGNSA. The CDR3 nucleotides read TGTGCCAGCAGCTTAACAGGGGGTACTGAAAAACTGTTTTTT. It codes for CASSLTGGTEKLFF.